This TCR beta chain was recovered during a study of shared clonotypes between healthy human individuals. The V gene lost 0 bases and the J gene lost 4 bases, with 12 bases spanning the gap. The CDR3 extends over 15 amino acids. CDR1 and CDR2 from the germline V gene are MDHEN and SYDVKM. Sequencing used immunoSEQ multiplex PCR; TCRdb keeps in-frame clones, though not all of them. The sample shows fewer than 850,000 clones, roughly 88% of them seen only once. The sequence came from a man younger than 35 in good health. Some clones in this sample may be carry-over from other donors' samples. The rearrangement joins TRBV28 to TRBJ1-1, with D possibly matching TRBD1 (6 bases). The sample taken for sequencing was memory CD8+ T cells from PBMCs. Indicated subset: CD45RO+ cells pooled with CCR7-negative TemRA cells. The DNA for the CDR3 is TGTGCCAGCAGTTTATGGATACAGGGCGGCACTGAAGCTTTCTTT. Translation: CASSLWIQGGTEAFF. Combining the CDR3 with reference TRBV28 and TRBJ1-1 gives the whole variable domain DVKVTQSSRYLVKRTGEKVFLECVQDMDHENMFWYRQDPGLGLRLIYFSYDVKMKEKGDIPEGYSVSREKKERFSLILESASTNQTSMYLCASSLWIQGGTEAFFGQGTRLTVV.